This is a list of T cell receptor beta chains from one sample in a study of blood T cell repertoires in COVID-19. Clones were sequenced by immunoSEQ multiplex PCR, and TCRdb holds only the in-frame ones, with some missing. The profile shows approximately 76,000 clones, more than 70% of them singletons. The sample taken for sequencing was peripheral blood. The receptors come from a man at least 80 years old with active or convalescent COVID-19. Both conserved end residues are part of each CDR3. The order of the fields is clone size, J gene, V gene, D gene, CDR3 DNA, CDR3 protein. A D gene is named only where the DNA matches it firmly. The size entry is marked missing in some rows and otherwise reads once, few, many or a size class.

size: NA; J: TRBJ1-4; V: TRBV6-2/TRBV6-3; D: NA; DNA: TGTGCCAGCAGTTACGGGCCGTCTCGGGAAAAACTGTTTTTT; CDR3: CASSYGPSREKLFF
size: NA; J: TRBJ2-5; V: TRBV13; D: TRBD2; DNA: TGTGCCAGCAGCTTAGGCCCGGGAGGGAAAGAGACCCAGTACTTC; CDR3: CASSLGPGGKETQYF
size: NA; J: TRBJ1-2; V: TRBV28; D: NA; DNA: TGTGCCAGCACCGAAAAGGCGACAGGAGGCGGCTACACCTTC; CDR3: CASTEKATGGGYTF
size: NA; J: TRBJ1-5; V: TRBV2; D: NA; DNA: TGTGCCAGCACCCGGACGGGCGGGTATCAGCCCCAGCATTTT; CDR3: CASTRTGGYQPQHF
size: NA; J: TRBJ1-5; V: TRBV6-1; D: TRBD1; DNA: TGTGCCAGCAGTGATGGGACAGACGGCCAGCCCCAGCATTTT; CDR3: CASSDGTDGQPQHF
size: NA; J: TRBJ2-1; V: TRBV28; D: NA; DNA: TGTGCCAGCAGCCCCGGGTCCATAAGCCTCGGTGAGCAGTTCTTC; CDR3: CASSPGSISLGEQFF
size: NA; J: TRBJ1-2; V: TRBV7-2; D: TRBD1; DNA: TGTGCCAGCAGTTCCACCGGGACAGTCGGTAGCTACACCTTC; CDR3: CASSSTGTVGSYTF
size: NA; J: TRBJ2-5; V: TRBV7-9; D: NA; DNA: TGTGCCAGCAGCCCAAGACAGCAAGAGACCCAGTACTTC; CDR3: CASSPRQQETQYF
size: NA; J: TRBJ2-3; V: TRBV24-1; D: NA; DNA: TGTGCCACCAGTGACACAGGGGGGGCCACAGATACGCAGTATTTT; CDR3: CATSDTGGATDTQYF
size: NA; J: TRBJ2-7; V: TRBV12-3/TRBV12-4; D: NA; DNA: TGTGCCAGCAGCCGCAGGGGCCCGGGGGAGCAGTACTTC; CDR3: CASSRRGPGEQYF
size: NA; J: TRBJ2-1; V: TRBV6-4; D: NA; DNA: TGTGCCAGCGCCGAAGAAGCAGCGCACAATGAGCAGTTCTTC; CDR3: CASAEEAAHNEQFF
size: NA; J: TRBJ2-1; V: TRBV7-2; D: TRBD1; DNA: TGTGCCAGCAGCTCCGCGAGGACAGGCCTGTACAATGAGCAGTTCTTC; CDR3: CASSSARTGLYNEQFF
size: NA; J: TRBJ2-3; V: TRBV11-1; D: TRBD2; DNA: TGTGCCAGCAGCCGGACTAGCGGGCGCACAGATACGCAGTATTTT; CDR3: CASSRTSGRTDTQYF
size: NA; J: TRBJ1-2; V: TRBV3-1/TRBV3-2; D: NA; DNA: TGTGCCAGCAGCTCGGGGGGGCTGGCTAACTATGGCTACACCTTC; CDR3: CASSSGGLANYGYTF
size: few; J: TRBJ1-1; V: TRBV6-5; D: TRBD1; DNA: TGTGCCAGCAGCTCCGGGACAGGGGCTCGGGCGGCTTTCTTT; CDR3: CASSSGTGARAAFF
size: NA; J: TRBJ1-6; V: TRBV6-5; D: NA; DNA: TGTGCCAGCAGATTGCAGGGACTCTATAATTCACCCCTCCACTTT; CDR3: CASRLQGLYNSPLHF